This T cell receptor beta chain originates from a study of T cells of healthy individuals. The table lists this clonotype with a few counts. TCRdb independently ran MiXCR on the 5' RACE reads; one entry per CDR3 protein. The sample consists of over 95,000 distinct CDR3 sequences, about 16% of them appearing once. CDR3 length: 13 amino acids. CDR1 MNHEY and CDR2 SVGAGI come from the germline V gene. V lost 2 bases and J lost 4, with 8 bases in between. The chain has TRBV6-5 and TRBJ1-2; D call uncertain. This clonotype was sampled from a human donor in good health. The DNA of the CDR3 is TGTGCCAGCAGTTACGAAGGGTCCTATGGCTACACCTTC. Translation: CASSYEGSYGYTF.